This T cell receptor beta chain comes out of a study of blood T cells in healthy people across ages. A second PCR, run for about 6 to 11 cycles, used a sample-barcoded 5' primer plus a J-beta primer mix. TCRdb reanalysed the 5' RACE reads using MiXCR and keeps one entry per CDR3 protein. The sample records 650,000 to 800,000 distinct CDR3 sequences, 52% being singletons. The CDR3 totals 14 residues. The germline gives CDR1 ENHRY, CDR2 SYGVKD. Trimming removed 5 bases at V and 1 base at J, with 10 bases between. The chain uses TRBV10-3 and TRBJ2-3; D may be TRBD2 (6 bases). Sequenced input: blood. The sequence derives from a woman aged 80 or over in good health. The chain's CDR3 is CAISLGGRTDTQYF. The CDR3 DNA reads TGTGCCATCAGTTTGGGGGGACGCACAGATACGCAGTATTTT.